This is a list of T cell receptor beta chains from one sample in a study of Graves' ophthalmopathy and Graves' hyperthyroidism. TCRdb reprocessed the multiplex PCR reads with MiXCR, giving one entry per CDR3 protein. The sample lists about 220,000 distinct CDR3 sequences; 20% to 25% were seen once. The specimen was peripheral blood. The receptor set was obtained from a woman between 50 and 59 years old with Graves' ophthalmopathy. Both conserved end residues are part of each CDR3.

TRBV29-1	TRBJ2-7	CTSGNSTYEQYF
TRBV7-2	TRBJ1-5	CASSLLAGNQPQHF
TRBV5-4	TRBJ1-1	CASIDGAEAFF
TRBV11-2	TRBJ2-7	CASTRRGGSNHEQYF
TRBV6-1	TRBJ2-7	CASSERGVLREQYF
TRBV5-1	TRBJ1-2	CASSQATGTPPGYGYTF
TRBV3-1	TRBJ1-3	CASSQKRTGSGNTIYF
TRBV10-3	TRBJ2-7	CAISPGLVNEQYF
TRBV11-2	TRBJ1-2	CASSLAGTYGYTF
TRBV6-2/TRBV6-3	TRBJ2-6	CASSFSASGANVLTF
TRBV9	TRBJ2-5	CTLRTSGWRGRETQYF
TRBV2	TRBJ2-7	CASSGRGASGNSYEQYF
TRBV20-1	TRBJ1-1	CSASKDRRMNTEAFF
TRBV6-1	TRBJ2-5	CASSRTRETQYF
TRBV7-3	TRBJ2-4	CASSLTPGEGAKNIQYF
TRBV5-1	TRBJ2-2	CASSLVGGMDTGELFF
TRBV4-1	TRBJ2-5	CASSQGPLAGGLGTQYF
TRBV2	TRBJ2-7	CASTKDSPARGQYF
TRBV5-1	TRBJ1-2	CASSARREDYGYTF
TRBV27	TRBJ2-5	CASTYHTGRMDQETQYF
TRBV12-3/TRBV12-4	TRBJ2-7	CASSLKGGPYEQYF
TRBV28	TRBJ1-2	CASSLSRNYGYTF
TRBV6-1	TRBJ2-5	CASKLGPSQETQYF
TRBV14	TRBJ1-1	CASSQGPGRHKAFF
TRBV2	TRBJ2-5	CASSYSDRAETQYF
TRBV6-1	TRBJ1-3	CASRRQGPSSGNTIYF
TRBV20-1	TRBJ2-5	CSAREGGGMGETQYF
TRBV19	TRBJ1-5	CASSIDKAGFTDSNQPQHF
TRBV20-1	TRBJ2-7	CSARTEGYEQYF
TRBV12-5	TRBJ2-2	CASGLVGLAGWVGELFF